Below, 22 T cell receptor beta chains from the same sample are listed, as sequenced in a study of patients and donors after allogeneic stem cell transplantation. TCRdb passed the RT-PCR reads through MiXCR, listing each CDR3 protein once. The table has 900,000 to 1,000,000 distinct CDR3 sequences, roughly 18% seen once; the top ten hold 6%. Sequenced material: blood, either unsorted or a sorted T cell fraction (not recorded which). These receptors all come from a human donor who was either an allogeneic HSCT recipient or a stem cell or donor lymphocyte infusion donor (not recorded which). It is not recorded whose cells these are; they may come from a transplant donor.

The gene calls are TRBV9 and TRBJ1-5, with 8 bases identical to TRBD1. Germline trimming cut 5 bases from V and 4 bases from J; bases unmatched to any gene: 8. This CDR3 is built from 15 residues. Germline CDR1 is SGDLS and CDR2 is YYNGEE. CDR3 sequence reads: CASSQGQGQNQPQHF. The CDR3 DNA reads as TGTGCCAGCAGTCAAGGACAGGGCCAAAATCAGCCCCAGCATTTT.

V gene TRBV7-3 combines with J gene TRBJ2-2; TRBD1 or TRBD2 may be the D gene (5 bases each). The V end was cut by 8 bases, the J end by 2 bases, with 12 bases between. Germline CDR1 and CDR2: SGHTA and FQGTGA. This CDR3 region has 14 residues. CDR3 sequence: CASGPGPNTGELFF. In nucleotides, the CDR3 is TGTGCCAGCGGCCCGGGACCCAACACCGGGGAGCTGTTTTTT.

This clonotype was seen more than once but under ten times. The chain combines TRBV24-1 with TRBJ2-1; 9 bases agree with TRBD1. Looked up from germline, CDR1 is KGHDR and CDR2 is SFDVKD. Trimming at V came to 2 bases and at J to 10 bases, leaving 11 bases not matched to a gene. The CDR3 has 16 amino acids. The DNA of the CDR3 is TGTGCCACCAGTGATTCCTCCGGGACAGGGCCCAGCGAGCAGTTCTTC. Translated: CATSDSSGTGPSEQFF.

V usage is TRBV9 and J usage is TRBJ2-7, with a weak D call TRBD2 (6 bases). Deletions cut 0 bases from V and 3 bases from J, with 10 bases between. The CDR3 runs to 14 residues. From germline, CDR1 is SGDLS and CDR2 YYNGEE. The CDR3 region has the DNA TGTGCCAGCAGCGTAGGCGGGGATAACTACGAGCAGTACTTC. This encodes CASSVGGDNYEQYF. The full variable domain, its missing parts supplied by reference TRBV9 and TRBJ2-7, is DSGVTQTPKHLITATGQRVTLRCSPRSGDLSVYWYQQSLDQGLQFLIQYYNGEERAKGNILERFSAQQFPDLHSELNLSSLELGDSALYFCASSVGGDNYEQYFGPGTRLTVT.

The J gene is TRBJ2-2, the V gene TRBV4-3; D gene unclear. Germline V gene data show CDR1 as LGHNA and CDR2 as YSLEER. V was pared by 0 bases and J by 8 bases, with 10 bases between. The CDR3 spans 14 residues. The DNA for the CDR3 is TGCGCCAGCAGCCAAGATAGAGGATTGGGGGAGCTGTTTTTT. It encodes CASSQDRGLGELFF.

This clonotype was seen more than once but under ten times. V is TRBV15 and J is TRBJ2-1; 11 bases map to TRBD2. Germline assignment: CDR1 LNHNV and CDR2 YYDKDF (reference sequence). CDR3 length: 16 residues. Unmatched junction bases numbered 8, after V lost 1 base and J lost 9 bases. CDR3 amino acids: CATSRGYSGGAGEQFF. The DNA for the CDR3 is TGTGCCACCAGCAGAGGGTATAGCGGGGGGGCAGGTGAGCAGTTCTTC.

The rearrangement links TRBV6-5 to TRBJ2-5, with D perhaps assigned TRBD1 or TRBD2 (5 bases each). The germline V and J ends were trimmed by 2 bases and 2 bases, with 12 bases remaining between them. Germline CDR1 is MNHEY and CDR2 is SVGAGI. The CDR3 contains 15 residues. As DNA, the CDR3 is TGTGCCAGCAGTTACCGGGGCCTCAATCAAGAGACCCAGTACTTC. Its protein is CASSYRGLNQETQYF.

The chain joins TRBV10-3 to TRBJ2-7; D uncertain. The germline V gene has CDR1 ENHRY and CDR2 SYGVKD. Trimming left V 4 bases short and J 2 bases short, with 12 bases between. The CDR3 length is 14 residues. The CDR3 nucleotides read TGTGCCATCAGTGGATCTGGGATAGCCTACGAGCAGTACTTC. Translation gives CAISGSGIAYEQYF.

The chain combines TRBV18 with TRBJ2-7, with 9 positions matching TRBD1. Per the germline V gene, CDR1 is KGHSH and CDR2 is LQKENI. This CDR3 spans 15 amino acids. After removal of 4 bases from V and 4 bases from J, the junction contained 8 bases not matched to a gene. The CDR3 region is CASSHTGTGLYEQYF. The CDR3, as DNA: TGTGCCAGCTCACACACCGGGACAGGGTTATACGAGCAGTACTTC.

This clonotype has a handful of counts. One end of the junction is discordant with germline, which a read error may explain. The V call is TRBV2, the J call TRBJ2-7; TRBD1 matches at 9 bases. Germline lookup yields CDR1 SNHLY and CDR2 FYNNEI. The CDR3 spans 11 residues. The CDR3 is CASSDEGQGSF. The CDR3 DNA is TGTGCCAGCAGTGACGAGGGACAGGGATCTTTC. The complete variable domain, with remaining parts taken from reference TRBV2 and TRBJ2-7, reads EPEVTQTPSHQVTQMGQEVILRCVPISNHLYFYWYRQILGQKVEFLVSFYNNEISEKSEIFDDQFSVERPDGSNFTLKIRSTKLEDSAMYFCASSDEGQGSFGPGTRLTVT.

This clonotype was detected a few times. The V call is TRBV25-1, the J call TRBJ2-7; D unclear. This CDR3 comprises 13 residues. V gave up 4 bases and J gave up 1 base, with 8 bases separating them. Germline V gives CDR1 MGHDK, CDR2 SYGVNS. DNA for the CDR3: TGTGCCAGCAGTGTATACAGTTCCTACGAGCAGTACTTC. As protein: CASSVYSSYEQYF.

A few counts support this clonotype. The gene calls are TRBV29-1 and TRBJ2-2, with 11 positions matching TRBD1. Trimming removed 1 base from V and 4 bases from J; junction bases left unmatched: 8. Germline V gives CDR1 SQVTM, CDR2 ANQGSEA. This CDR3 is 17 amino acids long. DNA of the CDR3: TGCAGCGTTGAAGGGGCAACCGGGACAGGGGGCACCGGGGAGCTGTTTTTT. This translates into CSVEGATGTGGTGELFF.

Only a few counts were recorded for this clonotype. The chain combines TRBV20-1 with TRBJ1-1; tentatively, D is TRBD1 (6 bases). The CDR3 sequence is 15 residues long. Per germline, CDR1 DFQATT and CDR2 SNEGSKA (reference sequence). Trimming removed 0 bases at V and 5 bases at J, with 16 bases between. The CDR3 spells CSARDGGGPVTEAFF. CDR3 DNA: TGCAGTGCTAGAGATGGTGGGGGGCCGGTGACTGAAGCTTTCTTT.

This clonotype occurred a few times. The CDR3 region is CASSFIQREGKGQFF. The CDR3 DNA reads as TGCGCCAGCAGCTTCATTCAGCGGGAGGGCAAGGGGCAGTTCTTC. The chain is built from TRBV5-1 and TRBJ2-1; 10 positions agree with TRBD2. CDR1 and CDR2 from the germline V gene are SGHRS and YFSETQ. The CDR3 is made up of 15 amino acids. V was pared by 2 bases and J by 12 bases, with 11 bases of the junction left unmatched.

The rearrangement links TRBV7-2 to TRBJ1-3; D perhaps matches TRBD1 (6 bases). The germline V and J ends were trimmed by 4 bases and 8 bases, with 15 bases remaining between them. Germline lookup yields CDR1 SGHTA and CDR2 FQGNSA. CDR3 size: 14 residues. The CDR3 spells CASSSWTEGDTIYF. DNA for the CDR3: TGTGCCAGCAGCTCGTGGACCGAGGGGGACACCATATATTTT.

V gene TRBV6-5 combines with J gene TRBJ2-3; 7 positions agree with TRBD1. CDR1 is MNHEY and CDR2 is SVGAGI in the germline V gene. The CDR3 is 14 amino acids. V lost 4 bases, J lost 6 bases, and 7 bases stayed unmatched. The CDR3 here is CASSSTGLTDTQYF. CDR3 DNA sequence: TGTGCCAGCAGTTCGACAGGGTTAACCGATACGCAGTATTTT.

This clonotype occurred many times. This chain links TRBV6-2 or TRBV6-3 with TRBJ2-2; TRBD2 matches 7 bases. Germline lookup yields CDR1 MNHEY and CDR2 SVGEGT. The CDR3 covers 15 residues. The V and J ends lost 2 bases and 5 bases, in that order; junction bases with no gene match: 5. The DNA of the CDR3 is TGTGCCAGCAGTTACGTTCAGGGAGGGACCGGGGAGCTGTTTTTT. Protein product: CASSYVQGGTGELFF.

CDR3 loop: CASSLVRGTNEKLFF. The CDR3 DNA follows: TGTGCCAGCAGTTTAGTGCGCGGCACTAATGAAAAACTGTTTTTT. This chain connects TRBV12-3 or TRBV12-4 to TRBJ1-4; D unresolved. The CDR3 is made up of 15 amino acids. V was shortened by 1 base and J by 2 bases, with 8 bases between the two germline ends.

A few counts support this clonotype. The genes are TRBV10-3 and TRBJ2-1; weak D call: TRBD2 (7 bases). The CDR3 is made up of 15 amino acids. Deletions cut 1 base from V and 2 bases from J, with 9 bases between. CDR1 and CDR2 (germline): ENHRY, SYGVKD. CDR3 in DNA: TGTGCCATCAGTGAGTGGCGGGGGCCCTACAATGAGCAGTTCTTC. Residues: CAISEWRGPYNEQFF.

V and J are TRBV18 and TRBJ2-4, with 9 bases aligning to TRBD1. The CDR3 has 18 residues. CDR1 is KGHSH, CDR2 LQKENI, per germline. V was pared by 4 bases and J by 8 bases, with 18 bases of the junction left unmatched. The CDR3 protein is CASSLTGTGLRRADIQYF. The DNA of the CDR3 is TGTGCCAGCTCACTAACCGGGACAGGGCTACGACGAGCGGACATTCAGTACTTC.

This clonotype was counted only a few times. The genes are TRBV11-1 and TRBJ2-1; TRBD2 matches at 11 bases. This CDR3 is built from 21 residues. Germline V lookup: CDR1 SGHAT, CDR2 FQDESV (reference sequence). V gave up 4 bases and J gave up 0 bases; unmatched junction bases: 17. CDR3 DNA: TGTGCCAGCAGCTCCATAACGGGACTAGCGGACACCCGGGGCTCCTACAATGAGCAGTTCTTC. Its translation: CASSSITGLADTRGSYNEQFF.

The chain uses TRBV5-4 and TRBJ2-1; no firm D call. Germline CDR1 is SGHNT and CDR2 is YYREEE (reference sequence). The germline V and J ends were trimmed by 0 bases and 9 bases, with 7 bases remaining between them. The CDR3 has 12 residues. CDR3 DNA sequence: TGTGCCAGCAGCTTGGTTACTGGTGAGCAGTTCTTC. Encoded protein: CASSLVTGEQFF.